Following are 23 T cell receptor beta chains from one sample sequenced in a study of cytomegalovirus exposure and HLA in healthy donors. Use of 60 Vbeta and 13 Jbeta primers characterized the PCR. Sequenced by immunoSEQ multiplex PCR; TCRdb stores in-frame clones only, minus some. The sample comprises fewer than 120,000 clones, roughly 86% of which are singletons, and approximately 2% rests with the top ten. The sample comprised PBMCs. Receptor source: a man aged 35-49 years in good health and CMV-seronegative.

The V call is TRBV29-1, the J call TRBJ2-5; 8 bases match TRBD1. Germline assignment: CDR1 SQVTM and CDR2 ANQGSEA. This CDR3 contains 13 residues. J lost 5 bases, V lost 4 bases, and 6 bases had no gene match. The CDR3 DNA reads TGCAGCGTTGGAGTCAGGGGGCGGGAGACCCAGTACTTC. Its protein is CSVGVRGRETQYF.

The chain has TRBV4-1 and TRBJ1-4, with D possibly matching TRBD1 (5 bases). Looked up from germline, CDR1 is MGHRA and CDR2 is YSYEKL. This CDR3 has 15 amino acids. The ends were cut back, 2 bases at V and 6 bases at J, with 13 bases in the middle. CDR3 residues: CASSQFFQGDEKLFF. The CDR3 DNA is TGCGCCAGCAGCCAATTTTTTCAGGGTGATGAAAAACTGTTTTTT.

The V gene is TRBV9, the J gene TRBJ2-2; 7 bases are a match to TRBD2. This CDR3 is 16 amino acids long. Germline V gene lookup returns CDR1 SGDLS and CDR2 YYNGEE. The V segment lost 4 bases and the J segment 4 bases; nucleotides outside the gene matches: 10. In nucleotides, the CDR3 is TGTGCCAGCAGCCCTCTCCGGGGGGACGGCACCGGGGAGCTGTTTTTT. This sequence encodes CASSPLRGDGTGELFF.

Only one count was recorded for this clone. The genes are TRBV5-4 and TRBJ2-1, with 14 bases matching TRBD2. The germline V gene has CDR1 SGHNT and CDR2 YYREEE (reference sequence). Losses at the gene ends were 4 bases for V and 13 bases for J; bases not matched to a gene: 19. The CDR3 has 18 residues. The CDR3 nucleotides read TGTGCCAGCAGCCACGACCCCCTCGGACTAGCGGGGGGCCTGAAACAGTTCTTC. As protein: CASSHDPLGLAGGLKQFF.

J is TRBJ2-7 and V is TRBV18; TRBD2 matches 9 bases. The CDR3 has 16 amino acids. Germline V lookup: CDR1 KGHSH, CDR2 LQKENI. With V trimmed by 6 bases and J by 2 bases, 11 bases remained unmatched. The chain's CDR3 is CASSPIAGATTYEQYF. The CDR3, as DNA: TGTGCCAGCTCCCCGATAGCGGGGGCTACAACCTACGAGCAGTACTTC. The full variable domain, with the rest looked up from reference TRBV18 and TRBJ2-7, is NAGVMQNPRHLVRRRGQEARLRCSPMKGHSHVYWYRQLPEEGLKFMVYLQKENIIDESGMPKERFSAEFPKEGPSILRIQQVVRGDSAAYFCASSPIAGATTYEQYFGPGTRLTVT.

CDR3 in DNA: TGTGCCAGCAGAGGGACAGGGGGCAGGACCGGGGAGCTGTTTTTT. This translates into CASRGTGGRTGELFF. This rearrangement joins TRBV2 to TRBJ2-2; TRBD1 matches at 12 bases. The CDR3 is 15 residues long. V lost 6 bases to trimming and J lost 5 bases; unmatched junction nucleotides: 4. Looked up from germline, CDR1 is SNHLY and CDR2 is FYNNEI.

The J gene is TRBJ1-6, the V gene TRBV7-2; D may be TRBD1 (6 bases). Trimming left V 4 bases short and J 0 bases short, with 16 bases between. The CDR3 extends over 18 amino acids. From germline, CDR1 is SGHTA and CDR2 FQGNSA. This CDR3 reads CASSSIIQGSSYNSPLHF. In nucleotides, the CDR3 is TGTGCCAGCAGCTCTATAATACAGGGAAGCTCCTATAATTCACCCCTCCACTTT.

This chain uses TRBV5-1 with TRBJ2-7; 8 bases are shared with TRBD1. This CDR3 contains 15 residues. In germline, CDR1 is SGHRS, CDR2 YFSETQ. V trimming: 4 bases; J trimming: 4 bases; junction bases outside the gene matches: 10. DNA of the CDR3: TGCGCCAGCAGCCCCAGGGGGCCGACAATTTACGAGCAGTACTTC. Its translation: CASSPRGPTIYEQYF. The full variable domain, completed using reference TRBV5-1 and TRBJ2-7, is KAGVTQTPRYLIKTRGQQVTLSCSPISGHRSVSWYQQTPGQGLQFLFEYFSETQRNKGNFPGRFSGRQFSNSRSEMNVSTLELGDSALYLCASSPRGPTIYEQYFGPGTRLTVT.

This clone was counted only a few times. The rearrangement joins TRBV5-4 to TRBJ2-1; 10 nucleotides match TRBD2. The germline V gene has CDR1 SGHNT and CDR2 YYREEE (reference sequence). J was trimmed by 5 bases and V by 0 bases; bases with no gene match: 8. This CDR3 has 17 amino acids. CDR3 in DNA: TGTGCCAGCAGCTTGGCCGAAACTAGCGGGGATCACAATGAGCAGTTCTTC. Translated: CASSLAETSGDHNEQFF.

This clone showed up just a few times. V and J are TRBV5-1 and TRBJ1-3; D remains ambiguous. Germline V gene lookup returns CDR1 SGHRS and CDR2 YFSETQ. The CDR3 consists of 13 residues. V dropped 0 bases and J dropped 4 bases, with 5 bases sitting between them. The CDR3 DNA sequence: TGCGCCAGCAGCTTGGAAGCCGGAAACACCATATATTTT. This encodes CASSLEAGNTIYF.

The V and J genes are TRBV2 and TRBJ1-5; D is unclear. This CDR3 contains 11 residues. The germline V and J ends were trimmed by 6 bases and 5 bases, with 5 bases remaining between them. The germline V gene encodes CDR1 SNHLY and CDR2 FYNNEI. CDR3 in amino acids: CASSRDQPQHF. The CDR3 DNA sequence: TGTGCCAGCAGCCGAGATCAGCCCCAGCATTTT.

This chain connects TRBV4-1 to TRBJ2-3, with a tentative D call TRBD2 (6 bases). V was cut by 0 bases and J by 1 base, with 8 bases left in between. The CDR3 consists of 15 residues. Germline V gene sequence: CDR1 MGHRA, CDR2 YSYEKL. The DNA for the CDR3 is TGCGCCAGCAGCCAAGAATCGGGGGGCACAGATACGCAGTATTTT. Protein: CASSQESGGTDTQYF.

The CDR3, as DNA: TGTGCCAGCAGCTTAGCGGCAGGGGGTTTGGGGGACGAGCAGTACTTC. This sequence encodes CASSLAAGGLGDEQYF. The V gene is TRBV7-9, the J gene TRBJ2-7, with 7 bases aligning to TRBD1. V lost 0 bases to trimming and J lost 5 bases; unmatched junction nucleotides: 10. The CDR3 sequence is 16 residues long. Looked up from germline, CDR1 is SEHNR and CDR2 is FQNEAQ (reference sequence). The full variable domain, rest sourced from reference TRBV7-9 and TRBJ2-7, is DTGVSQNPRHKITKRGQNVTFRCDPISEHNRLYWYRQTLGQGPEFLTYFQNEAQLEKSRLLSDRFSAERPKGSFSTLEIQRTEQGDSAMYLCASSLAAGGLGDEQYFGPGTRLTVT.

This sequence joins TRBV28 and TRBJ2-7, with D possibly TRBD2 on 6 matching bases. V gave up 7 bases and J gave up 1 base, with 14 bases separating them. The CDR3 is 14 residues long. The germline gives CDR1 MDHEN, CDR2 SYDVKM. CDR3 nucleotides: TGTGCCAGCACCCGACTTGGGGGGTCCTACGAGCAGTACTTC. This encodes CASTRLGGSYEQYF.

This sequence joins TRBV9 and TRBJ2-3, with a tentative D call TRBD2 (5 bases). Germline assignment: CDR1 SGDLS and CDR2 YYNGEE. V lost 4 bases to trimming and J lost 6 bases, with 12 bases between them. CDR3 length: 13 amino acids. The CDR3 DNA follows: TGTGCCAGCAGCATACAAAGAGGGGATACGCAGTATTTT. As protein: CASSIQRGDTQYF.

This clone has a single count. DNA of the CDR3: TGTGCCAGCAGCCAGAGCTGGGACAGTGTCTACGAGCAGTACTTC. Translation gives CASSQSWDSVYEQYF. The chain carries TRBV4-2 and TRBJ2-7, with 7 bases lining up with TRBD1. The germline V gene encodes CDR1 LGHNA and CDR2 YNFKEQ. The CDR3 length is 15 residues. V shed 3 bases, J shed 3 bases, and the junction held 8 bases outside the gene matches.

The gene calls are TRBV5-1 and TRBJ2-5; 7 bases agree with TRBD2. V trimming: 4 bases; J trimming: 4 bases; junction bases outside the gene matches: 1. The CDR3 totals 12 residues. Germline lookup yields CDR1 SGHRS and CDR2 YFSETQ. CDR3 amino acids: CASSGGGETQYF. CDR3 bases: TGCGCCAGCAGCGGGGGGGGAGAGACCCAGTACTTC.

The CDR3 spells CASSLNGIHQPQHF. CDR3 nucleotides: TGTGCCAGCAGTTTAAACGGGATCCATCAGCCCCAGCATTTT. The chain links TRBV27 to TRBJ1-5; the D is unclear. CDR3 length equals 14 residues. CDR1 is MNHEY, CDR2 SMNVEV, per germline (reference sequence). Between the trimmed V and J ends, which lost 2 bases and 5 bases, there was a span of 10 bases.

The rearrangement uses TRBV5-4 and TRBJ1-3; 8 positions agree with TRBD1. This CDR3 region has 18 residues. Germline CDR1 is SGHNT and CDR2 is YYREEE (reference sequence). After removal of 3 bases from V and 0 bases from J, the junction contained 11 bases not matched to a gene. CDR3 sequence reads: CASSSSGDRRSSGNTIYF. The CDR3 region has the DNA TGTGCCAGCAGCTCCTCCGGGGACAGGCGTAGCTCTGGAAACACCATATATTTT. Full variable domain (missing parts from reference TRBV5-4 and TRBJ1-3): ETGVTQSPTHLIKTRGQQVTLRCSSQSGHNTVSWYQQALGQGPQFIFQYYREEENGRGNFPPRFSGLQFPNYSSELNVNALELDDSALYLCASSSSGDRRSSGNTIYFGEGSWLTVV.

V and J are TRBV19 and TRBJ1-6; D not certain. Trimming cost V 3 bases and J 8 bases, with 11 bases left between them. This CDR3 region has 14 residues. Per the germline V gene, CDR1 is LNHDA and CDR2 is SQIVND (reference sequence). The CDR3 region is CASSIELGYSPLHF. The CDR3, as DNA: TGTGCCAGTAGTATTGAGCTAGGATATTCACCCCTCCACTTT.

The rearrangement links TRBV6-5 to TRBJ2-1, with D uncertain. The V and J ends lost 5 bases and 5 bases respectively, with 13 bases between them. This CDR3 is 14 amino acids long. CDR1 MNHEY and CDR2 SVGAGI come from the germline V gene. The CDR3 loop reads CASSLDTKHNEQFF. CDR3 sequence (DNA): TGTGCCAGCAGTCTCGACACCAAGCACAATGAGCAGTTCTTC.

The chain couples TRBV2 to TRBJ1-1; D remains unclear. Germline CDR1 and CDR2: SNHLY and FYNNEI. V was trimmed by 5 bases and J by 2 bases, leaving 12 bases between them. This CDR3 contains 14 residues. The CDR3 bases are TGTGCCAGCAGTTCCCTAGCCCGAAACACTGAAGCTTTCTTT. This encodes CASSSLARNTEAFF.

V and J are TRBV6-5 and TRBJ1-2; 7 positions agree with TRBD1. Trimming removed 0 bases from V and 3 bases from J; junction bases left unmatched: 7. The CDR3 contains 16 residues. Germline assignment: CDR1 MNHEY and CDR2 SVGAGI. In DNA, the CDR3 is TGTGCCAGCAGTTACTCTGGGACAGCAACGCACTATGGCTACACCTTC. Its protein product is CASSYSGTATHYGYTF.